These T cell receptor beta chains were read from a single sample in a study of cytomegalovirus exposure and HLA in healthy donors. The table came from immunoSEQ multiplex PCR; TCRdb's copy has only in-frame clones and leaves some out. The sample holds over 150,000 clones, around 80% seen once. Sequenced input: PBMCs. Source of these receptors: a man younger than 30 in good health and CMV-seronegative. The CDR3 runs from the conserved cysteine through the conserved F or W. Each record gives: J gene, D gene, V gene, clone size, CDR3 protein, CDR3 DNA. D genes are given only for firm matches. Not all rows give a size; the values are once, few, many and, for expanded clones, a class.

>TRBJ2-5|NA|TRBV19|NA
CATAGGPQQETQYF
TGTGCCACTGCCGGGGGGCCCCAACAGGAGACCCAGTACTTC
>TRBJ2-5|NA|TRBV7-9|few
CASSPEKTQYF
TGTGCCAGCAGCCCCGAGAAGACCCAGTACTTC
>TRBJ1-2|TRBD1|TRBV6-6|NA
CASSYSTGGGYTF
TGTGCCAGCAGTTACTCGACAGGGGGAGGCTACACCTTC
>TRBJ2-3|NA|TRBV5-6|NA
CASLPIGADTQYF
TGTGCCAGCCTCCCCATAGGAGCAGATACGCAGTATTTT
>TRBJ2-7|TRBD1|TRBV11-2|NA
CASSFGDSYEQYF
TGTGCCAGCTCATTCGGGGACAGCTACGAGCAGTACTTC
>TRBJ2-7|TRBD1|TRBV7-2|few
CASSPDRGEQYF
TGTGCCAGCAGCCCCGACAGGGGCGAGCAGTACTTC
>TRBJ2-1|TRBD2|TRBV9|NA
CASSGSGRAYNEQFF
TGTGCCAGCAGCGGAAGCGGGAGGGCCTACAATGAGCAGTTCTTC
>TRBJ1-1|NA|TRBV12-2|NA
CASRLADGTGPEAFF
TGTGCAAGTCGCTTAGCGGATGGGACAGGGCCTGAAGCTTTCTTT
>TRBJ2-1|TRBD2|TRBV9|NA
CASSPPGLAGTEQFF
TGTGCCAGCAGCCCCCCGGGACTAGCGGGAACTGAGCAGTTCTTC
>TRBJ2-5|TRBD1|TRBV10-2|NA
CASTPGGQETQYF
TGCGCCAGCACGCCAGGGGGACAAGAGACCCAGTACTTC
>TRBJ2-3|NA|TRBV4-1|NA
CASSQIGRGGAPSTDTQYF
TGCGCCAGCAGCCAAATTGGCCGCGGAGGGGCCCCTAGCACAGATACGCAGTATTTT
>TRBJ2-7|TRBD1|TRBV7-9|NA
CASRGQGDYEQYF
TGTGCCAGCAGGGGACAGGGGGACTACGAGCAGTACTTC
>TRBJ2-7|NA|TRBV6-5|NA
CASSSLLPVHEQYF
TGTGCCAGCAGTTCCCTCCTTCCCGTTCACGAGCAGTACTTC
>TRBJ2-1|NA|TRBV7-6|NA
CASSLYPSGPGNEQFF
TGTGCCAGCAGCTTGTACCCCTCCGGACCGGGGAATGAGCAGTTCTTC
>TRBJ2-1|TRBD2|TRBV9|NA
CASSPGLAETYNEQFF
TGTGCCAGCAGCCCGGGACTAGCGGAGACCTACAATGAGCAGTTCTTC
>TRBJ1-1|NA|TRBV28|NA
CASSFSGGGLEAFF
TGTGCCAGCAGTTTTTCAGGTGGGGGCTTAGAAGCTTTCTTT
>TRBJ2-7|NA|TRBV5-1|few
CASSLDTDYEQYF
TGCGCCAGCAGCTTGGATACAGACTACGAGCAGTACTTC
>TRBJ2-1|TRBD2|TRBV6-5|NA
CASSYSTSGNEQFF
TGTGCCAGCAGTTACTCGACTAGCGGCAATGAGCAGTTCTTC
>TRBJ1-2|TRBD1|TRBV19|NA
CASSGQGAGYGYTF
TGTGCCAGTAGTGGACAGGGGGCAGGGTATGGCTACACCTTC
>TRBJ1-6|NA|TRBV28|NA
CASSFGVHNSPLHF
TGTGCCAGCAGTTTTGGAGTCCATAATTCACCCCTCCACTTT
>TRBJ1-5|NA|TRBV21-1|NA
CASSLTERHHQPQHF
TGTGCCAGCAGCCTGACCGAAAGACATCATCAGCCCCAGCATTTT
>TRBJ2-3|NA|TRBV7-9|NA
CASSSKYREADTQYF
TGTGCCAGCAGCTCCAAATACAGGGAAGCAGATACGCAGTATTTT
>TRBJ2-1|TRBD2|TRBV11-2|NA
CASSGPGLPAGGEQFF
TGTGCCAGCAGCGGACCGGGACTACCCGCAGGCGGTGAGCAGTTCTTC
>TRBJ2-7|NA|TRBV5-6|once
CASSSGTGVDEQYF
TGTGCCAGCAGCTCCGGGACTGGGGTTGACGAGCAGTACTTC
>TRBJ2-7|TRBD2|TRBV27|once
CASRDSGRETYEQYF
TGTGCCAGCAGAGATAGCGGGAGGGAGACCTACGAGCAGTACTTC
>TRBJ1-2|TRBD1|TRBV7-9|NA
CSSSLGAGQGAYGYTF
TGTTCCAGCAGCTTAGGGGCGGGACAGGGGGCGTATGGCTACACCTTC
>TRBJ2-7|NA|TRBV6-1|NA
CASTLTDLYEQYF
TGTGCCAGCACCTTGACAGATCTCTACGAGCAGTACTTC
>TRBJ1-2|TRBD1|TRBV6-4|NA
CASRATAGGNYGYTF
TGTGCCAGCAGGGCCACGGCAGGGGGCAACTATGGCTACACCTTC
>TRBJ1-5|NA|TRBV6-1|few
CASSEQAVLNQPQHF
TGTGCCAGCAGTGAGCAGGCCGTACTCAATCAGCCCCAGCATTTT
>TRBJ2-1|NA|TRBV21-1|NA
CASSRAREAGGQSSKLEQFF
TGTGCCAGCAGCCGCGCGAGGGAAGCGGGAGGGCAAAGCTCCAAACTTGAGCAGTTCTTC
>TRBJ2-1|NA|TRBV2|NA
CASGGTANEQFF
TGTGCCAGCGGCGGGACGGCCAATGAGCAGTTCTTC
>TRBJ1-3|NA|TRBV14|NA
CASSQANGNTIYF
TGTGCCAGCAGCCAAGCTAATGGAAACACCATATATTTT
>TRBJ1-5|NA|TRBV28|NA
CATLINGHLSNQPQHF
TGTGCCACCCTAATAAACGGACACCTTAGCAATCAGCCCCAGCATTTT
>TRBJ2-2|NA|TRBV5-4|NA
CASSLVGAGWRTGELFF
TGTGCCAGCAGCTTGGTCGGGGCGGGATGGCGCACCGGGGAGCTGTTTTTT
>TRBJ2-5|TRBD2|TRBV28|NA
CASSLYPSGRPQYF
TGTGCCAGCAGTTTATACCCTAGCGGGAGGCCCCAGTACTTC
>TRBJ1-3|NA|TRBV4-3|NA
CASSQDRVSGNTIYF
TGCGCCAGCAGCCAAGATCGAGTCTCTGGAAACACCATATATTTT
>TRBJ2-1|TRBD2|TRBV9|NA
CASSVTVGGREYNEQFF
TGTGCCAGCAGCGTAACAGTAGGCGGGAGGGAATACAATGAGCAGTTCTTC
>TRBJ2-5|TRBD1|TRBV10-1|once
CASPRQGVETQYF
TGCGCCAGCCCAAGGCAGGGGGTTGAGACCCAGTACTTC
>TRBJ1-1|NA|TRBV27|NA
CASSLGTLNTEAFF
TGTGCCAGCAGTTTAGGGACACTGAACACTGAAGCTTTCTTT
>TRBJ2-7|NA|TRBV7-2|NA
CASSLERAGIHEQYF
TGTGCCAGCAGCTTAGAAAGGGCAGGGATCCACGAGCAGTACTTC
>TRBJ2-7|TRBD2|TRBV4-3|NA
CASSQGLAGPSYEQYF
TGCGCCAGCAGCCAGGGGCTAGCGGGTCCCTCCTACGAGCAGTACTTC
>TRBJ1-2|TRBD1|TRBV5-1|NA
CASSQNPDGTGVGGYTF
TGCGCCAGCAGCCAGAATCCTGACGGGACAGGGGTGGGAGGCTACACCTTC